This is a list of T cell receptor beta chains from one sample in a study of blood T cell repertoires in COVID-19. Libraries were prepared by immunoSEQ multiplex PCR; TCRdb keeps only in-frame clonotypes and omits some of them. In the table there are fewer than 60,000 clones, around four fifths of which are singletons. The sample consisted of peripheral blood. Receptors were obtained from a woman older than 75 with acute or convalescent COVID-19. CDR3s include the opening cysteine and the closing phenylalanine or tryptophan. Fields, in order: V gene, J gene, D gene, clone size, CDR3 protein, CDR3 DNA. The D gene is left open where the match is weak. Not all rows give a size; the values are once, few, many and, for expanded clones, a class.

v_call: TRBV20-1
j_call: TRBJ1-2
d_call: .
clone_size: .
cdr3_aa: CSAPRDSGYTF
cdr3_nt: TGCAGTGCACCGAGGGATTCTGGCTACACCTTC

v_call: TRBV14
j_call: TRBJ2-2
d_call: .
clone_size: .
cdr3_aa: CASSQELTGELFF
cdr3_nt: TGTGCCAGCAGCCAAGAACTCACCGGGGAGCTGTTTTTT

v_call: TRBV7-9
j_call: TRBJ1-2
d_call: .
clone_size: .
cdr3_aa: CASSLGARRENYGYTF
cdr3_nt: TGTGCCAGCAGCTTAGGCGCGCGCCGGGAGAACTATGGCTACACCTTC

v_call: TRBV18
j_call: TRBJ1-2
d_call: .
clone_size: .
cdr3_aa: CASSVDRNYGYTF
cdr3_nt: TGTGCCAGCTCAGTGGACAGAAACTATGGCTACACCTTC

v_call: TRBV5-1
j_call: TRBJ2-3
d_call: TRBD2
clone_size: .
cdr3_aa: CASSFASGGTDTQYF
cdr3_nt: TGCGCCAGCAGCTTCGCTAGCGGGGGCACAGATACGCAGTATTTT

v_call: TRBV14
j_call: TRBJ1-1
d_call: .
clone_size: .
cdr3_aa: CASSQQMNTEAFF
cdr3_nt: TGTGCCAGCAGCCAACAAATGAACACTGAAGCTTTCTTT

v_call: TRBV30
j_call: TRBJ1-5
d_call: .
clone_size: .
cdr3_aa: CAWSGGGDQPQHF
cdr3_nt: TGTGCCTGGAGTGGGGGGGGAGATCAGCCCCAGCATTTT

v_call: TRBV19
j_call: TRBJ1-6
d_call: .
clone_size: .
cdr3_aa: CASSRSQNNSPLHF
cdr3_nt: TGTGCCAGTAGTAGGTCACAGAATAATTCACCCCTCCACTTT

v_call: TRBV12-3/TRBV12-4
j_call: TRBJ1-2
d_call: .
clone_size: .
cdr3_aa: CASSLEQAYGYTF
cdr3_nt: TGTGCCAGCAGTTTAGAACAGGCCTATGGCTACACCTTC

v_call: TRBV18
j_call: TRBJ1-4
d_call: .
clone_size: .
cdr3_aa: CASSPTQGPTNEKLFF
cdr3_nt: TGTGCCAGCTCACCGACACAGGGTCCGACTAATGAAAAACTGTTTTTT

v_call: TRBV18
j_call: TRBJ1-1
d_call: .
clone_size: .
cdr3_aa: CASSDRDGTEAFF
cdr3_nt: TGTGCCAGCTCAGATCGGGATGGCACTGAAGCTTTCTTT

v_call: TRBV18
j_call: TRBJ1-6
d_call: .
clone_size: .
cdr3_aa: CASSPDLGGDSPLHF
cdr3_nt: TGTGCCAGCTCACCAGATCTGGGAGGTGATTCACCCCTCCACTTT

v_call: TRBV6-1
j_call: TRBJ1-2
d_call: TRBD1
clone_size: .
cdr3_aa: CASSEVIGQGAFYGYTF
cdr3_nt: TGTGCCAGCAGTGAAGTTATTGGACAGGGGGCTTTCTATGGCTACACCTTC

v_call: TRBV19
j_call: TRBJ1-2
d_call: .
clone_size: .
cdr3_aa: CASSWGPTTSNYGYTF
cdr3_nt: TGTGCCAGTAGTTGGGGGCCCACTACCTCTAACTATGGCTACACCTTC

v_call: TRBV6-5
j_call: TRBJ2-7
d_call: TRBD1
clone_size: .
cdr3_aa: CASRQTGQGSYEQYF
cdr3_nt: TGTGCCAGCAGACAAACGGGACAGGGTTCGTACGAGCAGTACTTC

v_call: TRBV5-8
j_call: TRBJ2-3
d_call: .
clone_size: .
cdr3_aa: CASSLVFGEADTQYF
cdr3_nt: TGTGCCAGCAGCTTGGTTTTCGGGGAGGCAGATACGCAGTATTTT

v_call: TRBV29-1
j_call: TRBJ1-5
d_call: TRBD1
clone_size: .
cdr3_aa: CSAVDRAGQPQHF
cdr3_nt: TGCAGCGCCGTGGACAGGGCAGGACAGCCCCAGCATTTT

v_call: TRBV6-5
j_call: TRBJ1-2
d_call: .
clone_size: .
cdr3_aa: CASSSTPYYGYTF
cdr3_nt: TGTGCCAGCAGCTCGACACCGTACTATGGCTACACCTTC

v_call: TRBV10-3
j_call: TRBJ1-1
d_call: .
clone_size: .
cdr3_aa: CAIMGGMNTEAFF
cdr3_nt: TGTGCCATCATGGGGGGTATGAACACTGAAGCTTTCTTT

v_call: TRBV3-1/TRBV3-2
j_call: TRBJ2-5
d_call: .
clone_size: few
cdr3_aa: CASSQGAGQETQYF
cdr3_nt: TGTGCCAGCAGCCAAGGAGCAGGGCAAGAGACCCAGTACTTC

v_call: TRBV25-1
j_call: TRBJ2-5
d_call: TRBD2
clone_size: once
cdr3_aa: CASSEESGGTPRTQYF
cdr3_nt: TGTGCCAGCAGTGAAGAAAGCGGGGGGACCCCCAGGACCCAGTACTTC

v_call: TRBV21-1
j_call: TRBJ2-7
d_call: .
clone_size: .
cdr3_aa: CASSKESGGVYEQYF
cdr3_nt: TGTGCCAGCAGCAAAGAGAGCGGTGGGGTATACGAGCAGTACTTC

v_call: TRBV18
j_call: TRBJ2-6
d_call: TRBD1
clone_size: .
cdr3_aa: CASSPSPGQGFSGANVLTF
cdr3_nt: TGTGCCAGCTCACCATCTCCGGGACAGGGCTTCTCTGGGGCCAACGTCCTGACTTTC

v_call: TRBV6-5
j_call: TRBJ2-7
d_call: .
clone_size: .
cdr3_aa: CASSTAGRSYEQYF
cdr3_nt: TGTGCCAGCAGTACCGCGGGGCGCTCCTACGAGCAGTACTTC

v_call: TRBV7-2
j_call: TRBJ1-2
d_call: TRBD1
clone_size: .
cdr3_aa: CASSRDSYGYTF
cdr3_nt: TGTGCCAGCAGCCGGGACAGCTATGGCTACACCTTC

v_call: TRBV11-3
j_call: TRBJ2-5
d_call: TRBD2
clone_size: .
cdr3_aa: CASRSGTSGQETQYF
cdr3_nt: TGTGCCAGCAGATCCGGGACTAGCGGCCAAGAGACCCAGTACTTC

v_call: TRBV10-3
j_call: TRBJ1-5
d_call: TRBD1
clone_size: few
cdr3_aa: CATTGDRDQPQHF
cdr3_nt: TGTGCCACCACCGGGGACAGAGACCAGCCCCAGCATTTT

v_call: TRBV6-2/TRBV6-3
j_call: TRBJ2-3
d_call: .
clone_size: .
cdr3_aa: CASSPGTQLSTDTQYF
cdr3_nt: TGTGCCAGCAGTCCGGGAACACAACTGAGCACAGATACGCAGTATTTT

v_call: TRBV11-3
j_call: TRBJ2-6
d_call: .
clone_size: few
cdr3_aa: CASRPPGQSSGANVLTF
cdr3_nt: TGTGCCAGCAGGCCGCCGGGACAAAGCTCTGGGGCCAACGTCCTGACTTTC

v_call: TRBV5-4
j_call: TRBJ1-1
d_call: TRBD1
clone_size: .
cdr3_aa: CASREGQGAMNTEAFF
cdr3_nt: TGTGCCAGCAGGGAAGGACAGGGAGCGATGAACACTGAAGCTTTCTTT

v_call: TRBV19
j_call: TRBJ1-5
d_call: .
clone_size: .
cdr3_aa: CASRTEKSQPQHF
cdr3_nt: TGTGCCAGTAGGACAGAAAAGAGCCAGCCCCAGCATTTT

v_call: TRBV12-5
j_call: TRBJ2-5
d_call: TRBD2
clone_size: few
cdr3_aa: CASGLGLRREGETQYF
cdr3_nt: TGTGCTAGTGGTTTGGGGCTCCGCAGGGAGGGAGAGACCCAGTACTTC

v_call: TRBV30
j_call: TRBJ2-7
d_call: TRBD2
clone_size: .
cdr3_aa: CAWSVMRGGQYEQYF
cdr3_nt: TGTGCCTGGAGTGTAATGCGGGGGGGCCAGTACGAGCAGTACTTC

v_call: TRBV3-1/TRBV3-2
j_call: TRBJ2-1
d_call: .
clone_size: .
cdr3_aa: CASSQEITRDTPYNEQFF
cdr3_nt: TGTGCCAGCAGCCAAGAGATAACTCGGGACACTCCCTACAATGAGCAGTTCTTC

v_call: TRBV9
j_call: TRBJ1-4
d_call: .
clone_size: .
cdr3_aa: CASSPGHQTTNEKLFF
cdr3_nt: TGTGCCAGCAGTCCGGGACACCAGACAACTAATGAAAAACTGTTTTTT

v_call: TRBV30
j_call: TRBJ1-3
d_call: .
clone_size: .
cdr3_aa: CAWSGGHHSGNTIYF
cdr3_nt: TGTGCCTGGAGTGGCGGACACCACTCTGGAAACACCATATATTTT

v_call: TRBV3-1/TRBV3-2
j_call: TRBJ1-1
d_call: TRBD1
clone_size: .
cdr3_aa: CASSQVERGPEAFF
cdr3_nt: TGTGCCAGCAGCCAAGTAGAAAGGGGGCCTGAAGCTTTCTTT

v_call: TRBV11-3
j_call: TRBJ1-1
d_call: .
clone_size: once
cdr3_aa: CASSIQENTEAFF
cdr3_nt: TGTGCCAGCAGCATACAGGAGAACACTGAAGCTTTCTTT

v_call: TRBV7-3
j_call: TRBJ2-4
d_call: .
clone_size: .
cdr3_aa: CASRRGRYRDGAIQYF
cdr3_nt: TGTGCCAGCAGGAGAGGCCGGTACAGGGACGGGGCCATTCAGTACTTC

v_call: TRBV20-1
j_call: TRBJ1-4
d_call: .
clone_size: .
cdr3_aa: CSARREKLFF
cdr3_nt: TGCAGTGCTAGACGGGAAAAACTGTTTTTT

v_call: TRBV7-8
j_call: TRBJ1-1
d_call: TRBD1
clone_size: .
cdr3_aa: CASSQPGTVNTEAFF
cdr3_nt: TGTGCCAGCAGCCAGCCTGGGACAGTGAACACTGAAGCTTTCTTT

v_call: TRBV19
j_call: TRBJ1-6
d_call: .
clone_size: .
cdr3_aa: CASSIVEVDNSPLHF
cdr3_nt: TGTGCCAGTAGTATAGTTGAGGTAGATAATTCACCCCTCCACTTT